The 21 T cell receptor beta chains below were found in one sample sequenced in a study of spatial heterogeneity in lung cancer. Regarding time point: sample taken at primary tumor resection. TCRdb fed the 5' RACE reads into MiXCR, producing one record per CDR3 protein. The data hold some 37,000 distinct CDR3 sequences, with about 7% observed a single time. Sample: PBMCs, taken at surgery. The receptors stem from a female donor with early-stage non-small cell lung cancer.

In its sample, this clonotype was seen many times. Here the CDR3 DNA reads TGTGCCAGCAGCTTCGGTACGGGAAAGGGTTCCTACGAGCAGTACTTC. This gives the protein CASSFGTGKGSYEQYF. The chain combines TRBV7-2 with TRBJ2-7; tentative D call: TRBD2 (5 bases). This CDR3 contains 16 residues. Trimming removed 3 bases at V and 1 base at J, with 16 bases between. In germline, CDR1 is SGHTA, CDR2 FQGNSA.

In its sample, this clonotype was seen a few times. The chain has TRBV20-1 and TRBJ2-4; the D gene is possibly TRBD2 (6 bases). The CDR3 has 12 amino acids. The V gene's germline CDR1 is DFQATT and CDR2 SNEGSKA (reference sequence). Trimming took off 2 bases at V and 10 bases at J, with 12 bases between the two ends. CDR3 nucleotides: TGCAGTGCTAGACAACCCGGACTAATTCAGTACTTC. This codes for CSARQPGLIQYF.

The V gene is TRBV20-1, the J gene TRBJ2-5; 10 bases line up with TRBD2. The CDR3 has 13 residues. Germline CDR1 reads DFQATT; CDR2 reads SNEGSKA (reference sequence). V dropped 5 bases and J dropped 5; count of bases not matched to a gene: 5. The CDR3 is CSAYGLAAETQYF. The CDR3 coding sequence is TGCAGTGCTTACGGACTAGCGGCTGAGACCCAGTACTTC.

This clonotype is judged large. The chain is built from TRBV6-2 or TRBV6-3 and TRBJ2-1; 11 nucleotides agree with TRBD1. This CDR3 comprises 16 residues. Germline V CDR1 and CDR2: MNHEY, SVGEGT. With 7 bases clipped from V and 4 bases from J, the junction kept 9 bases outside the gene matches. The CDR3 spells CASTHTRDRGYNEQFF. As DNA, the CDR3 is TGTGCCAGCACCCACACGAGGGACAGGGGGTACAATGAGCAGTTCTTC.

This clonotype was picked up many times. V and J are TRBV4-1 and TRBJ2-3, with 9 bases identical to TRBD2. V shed 3 bases, J shed 1 base, and the junction held 8 bases outside the gene matches. Germline V lookup: CDR1 MGHRA, CDR2 YSYEKL. This CDR3 is 17 amino acids long. The DNA of the CDR3 is TGCGCCAGCAGCCAGGGCGGGAGGGCCGGCGGCACAGATACGCAGTATTTT. Translating it yields CASSQGGRAGGTDTQYF.

This clonotype was counted only a few times. This sequence joins TRBV5-1 and TRBJ2-5, with TRBD1 matching over 8 bases. The CDR3 loop spans 15 amino acids. V lost 4 bases and J lost 1; bases outside the gene matches: 6. Germline CDR1 and CDR2: SGHRS and YFSETQ. The CDR3 DNA is TGCGCCAGCAGCCCGCTAGGGACAGGCCAAGAGACCCAGTACTTC. Protein sequence: CASSPLGTGQETQYF.

V gene TRBV7-9 combines with J gene TRBJ1-3, with D perhaps TRBD1 (6 bases). Trimming took off 1 base at V and 0 bases at J, with 7 bases between the two ends. The CDR3 is 15 residues long. CDR1 is SEHNR and CDR2 is FQNEAQ in the germline V gene (reference sequence). In DNA form, the CDR3 reads TGTGCCAGCAGCTTAGGAGGGGGCTCTGGAAACACCATATATTTT. It yields the protein CASSLGGGSGNTIYF.

This clonotype showed up just a few times. The chain is built from TRBV18 and TRBJ1-5; D ambiguous. V was cut by 6 bases and J by 3 bases, with 9 bases left in between. Germline assignment: CDR1 KGHSH and CDR2 LQKENI. This CDR3 is 13 amino acids long. CDR3: CASSPDINQPQHF. CDR3 bases: TGTGCCAGCTCCCCCGACATCAATCAGCCCCAGCATTTT.

There are a few counts of this clonotype. V gene TRBV7-2 combines with J gene TRBJ2-7; 9 bases map to TRBD2. Germline CDR1 is SGHTA and CDR2 is FQGNSA. The junction had 5 bases not matched to a gene; V was cut back by 5 bases and J by 3 bases. There are 14 residues in the CDR3. The CDR3 reads CASSPGLAYYEQYF. The CDR3 DNA reads TGTGCCAGCAGCCCCGGACTAGCGTACTACGAGCAGTACTTC.

A few counts support this clonotype. The V and J genes are TRBV19 and TRBJ2-6, with D possibly being TRBD1 (5 bases). The CDR3 loop spans 16 amino acids. Trimming stripped 6 bases from V and 0 bases from J, with 12 bases between. Per germline, CDR1 LNHDA and CDR2 SQIVND (reference sequence). CDR3 in DNA: TGTGCCAGTAGCCCGAGACAGTCCTCTGGGGCCAACGTCCTGACTTTC. Amino acid sequence: CASSPRQSSGANVLTF. Using reference TRBV19 and TRBJ2-6 for the parts outside the CDR3, the full variable domain is DGGITQSPKYLFRKEGQNVTLSCEQNLNHDAMYWYRQDPGQGLRLIYYSQIVNDFQKGDIAEGYSVSREKKESFPLTVTSAQKNPTAFYLCASSPRQSSGANVLTFGAGSRLTVL.

This clonotype was seen at least ten times. DNA for the CDR3: TGTGCCAGCAGCTTACCAGGGGGCGGTAAAGCTAATGAAAAACTGTTTTTT. This gives the protein CASSLPGGGKANEKLFF. The V gene is TRBV7-9, the J gene TRBJ1-4, with 8 positions matching TRBD1. The CDR3 loop spans 17 amino acids. CDR1 and CDR2 (germline): SEHNR, FQNEAQ (reference sequence). The J segment lost 3 bases and the V segment lost 2 bases, leaving 8 bases of the junction unmatched.

This clonotype was seen at least ten times. The gene calls are TRBV2 and TRBJ1-5, with D possibly matching TRBD1 (6 bases). The CDR3 totals 16 residues. V was shortened by 5 bases and J by 2 bases, with 16 bases between the two germline ends. Looked up from germline, CDR1 is SNHLY and CDR2 is FYNNEI. CDR3 residues: CASSITGFVGNQPQHF. The CDR3, as DNA: TGTGCCAGCAGTATAACAGGGTTTGTGGGCAATCAGCCCCAGCATTTT.

In its sample, this clonotype ranks as medium-sized. This chain joins TRBV7-9 and TRBJ2-7; tentatively, D is TRBD2 (5 bases). The length of the CDR3 is 16 residues. Germline assignment: CDR1 SEHNR and CDR2 FQNEAQ (reference sequence). Trimming shortened V by 5 bases and J by 0 bases, and 17 bases separated the two germline ends. The CDR3 loop reads CASSALGGGSSYEQYF. CDR3 DNA: TGTGCCAGCAGCGCACTAGGCGGAGGCAGCTCCTACGAGCAGTACTTC.

This clonotype has a handful of counts. The chain links TRBV6-6 to TRBJ2-1, with D maybe TRBD1 (6 bases). The CDR3 runs to 14 residues. V lost 0 bases and J 7 bases, leaving 10 bases between the germline ends. Germline CDR1 MNHNY, CDR2 SVGAGI (reference sequence). The CDR3 DNA reads as TGTGCCAGCAGTTACTCTCCAGGGGCTAATGAGCAGTTCTTC. This codes for CASSYSPGANEQFF.

The genes are TRBV7-8 and TRBJ1-1; D may be TRBD1 (6 bases). Per the germline V gene, CDR1 is SGHVS and CDR2 is FQNEAQ. This CDR3 is built from 14 residues. V dropped 2 bases and J dropped 1 base, with 8 bases sitting between them. CDR3 nucleotide sequence: TGTGCCAGCAGCTTACAGGGGAGGAACACTGAAGCTTTCTTT. Translation: CASSLQGRNTEAFF.

The gene calls are TRBV27 and TRBJ2-1; D is uncertain. From germline, CDR1 is MNHEY and CDR2 SMNVEV (reference sequence). Trimming stripped 8 bases from V and 3 bases from J, with 14 bases between. The CDR3 runs to 14 residues. The CDR3 loop reads CASARYTDYNEQFF. CDR3 nucleotide sequence: TGTGCCAGCGCTAGGTACACTGACTACAATGAGCAGTTCTTC.

The rearrangement uses TRBV6-1 and TRBJ2-1, with D unclear. CDR1 is MNHNS, CDR2 SASEGT, per germline. The V gene lost 3 bases and the J gene lost 0 bases, with 9 bases spanning the gap. The CDR3 runs to 15 residues. The CDR3 DNA follows: TGTGCCAGCAGTGATTACAAGAGCTCCTACAATGAGCAGTTCTTC. Translation: CASSDYKSSYNEQFF.

By sample fraction, this clonotype is medium-sized. The chain employs TRBV29-1 and TRBJ2-7; D ambiguous. Germline CDR1 and CDR2: SQVTM and ANQGSEA. The CDR3 covers 13 residues. Trimming cost V 6 bases and J 1 base, with 13 bases left between them. The CDR3, as DNA: TGCAGCGTAGAATCCCAACAGTCCTACGAGCAGTACTTC. It specifies CSVESQQSYEQYF.

This clonotype was seen at least ten times. The chain employs TRBV5-1 and TRBJ2-7; possibly TRBD1 for D (6 bases). The CDR3 covers 14 residues. Germline lookup yields CDR1 SGHRS and CDR2 YFSETQ. Trimming shortened V by 4 bases and J by 2 bases, and 13 bases separated the two germline ends. In DNA form, the CDR3 reads TGCGCCAGCAGCATCTCGACAGGCCCCTACGAGCAGTACTTC. Its protein product is CASSISTGPYEQYF.

This clonotype was detected many times. The chain uses TRBV7-2 and TRBJ1-1; D is unresolved. The CDR3 extends over 14 amino acids. V lost 3 bases to trimming and J lost 4 bases, with 12 bases between them. Germline CDR1 SGHTA, CDR2 FQGNSA. In nucleotides, the CDR3 is TGTGCCAGCAGCTTTTGGAATTTGGGCACTGAAGCTTTCTTT. Its translation: CASSFWNLGTEAFF.

This clonotype came up many times. The chain links TRBV10-3 to TRBJ2-1; D remains ambiguous. The CDR3 has 14 residues. Germline CDR1 and CDR2: ENHRY and SYGVKD. V was trimmed by 0 bases and J by 5 bases, leaving 8 bases between them. The CDR3 loop reads CAISESLTHNEQFF. The CDR3 nucleotides are TGTGCCATCAGTGAGTCCTTGACGCACAATGAGCAGTTCTTC.